This T cell receptor beta chain comes out of a study of OX40 agonist ivuxolimab in advanced cancers. General study points: Expansion of clones was among the lowest in partial responders at 0.1-3.0 mg/kg.

Trimming stripped 6 bases from V and 0 bases from J, with 15 bases between. The length of the CDR3 is 16 residues. Germline CDR1 is MNHNY and CDR2 is SVGAGI (reference sequence). About this clone: Antigen unknown.

Only in-frame clones appear in the TCRdb table, and some are missing; sequencing was by immunoSEQ multiplex PCR. The sample lists roughly 84,000 clones; 81% were seen once. The chain has TRBV6-6 and TRBJ1-5; maybe TRBD1 (5 bases). The receptor's source is an adult with an advanced solid tumor such as melanoma, head and neck, liver or kidney cancer. The source was CD4+ or CD8+ T cells sorted from blood, collected in a trial of the OX40 agonist ivuxolimab. CDR3 nucleotides: TGTGCCAGCAGCACTTGGCGGCAGGGTAGCAATCAGCCCCAGCATTTT. It yields the protein CASSTWRQGSNQPQHF.